Given below is one TCR beta chain in context. These data belong to a study of blood T cell repertoires in COVID-19. The protocol was immunoSEQ multiplex PCR, while the TCRdb copy is restricted to in-frame clones and leaves out a portion. This table holds about 160,000 clones, 85% found once. The TCR comes from a human donor with acute or convalescent COVID-19. The donor label of this sample is uncertain. The sequencing sample was made of peripheral blood.

The CDR3 here is CASSYSPTAQETQYF. The CDR3 DNA follows: TGTGCCAGCAGTTACTCGCCGACAGCCCAAGAGACCCAGTACTTC. The genes are TRBV6-5 and TRBJ2-5; D possibly corresponds to TRBD1 (5 bases). V gave up 0 bases and J gave up 1 base, with 9 bases separating them. In germline, CDR1 is MNHEY, CDR2 SVGAGI. The CDR3 covers 15 residues.